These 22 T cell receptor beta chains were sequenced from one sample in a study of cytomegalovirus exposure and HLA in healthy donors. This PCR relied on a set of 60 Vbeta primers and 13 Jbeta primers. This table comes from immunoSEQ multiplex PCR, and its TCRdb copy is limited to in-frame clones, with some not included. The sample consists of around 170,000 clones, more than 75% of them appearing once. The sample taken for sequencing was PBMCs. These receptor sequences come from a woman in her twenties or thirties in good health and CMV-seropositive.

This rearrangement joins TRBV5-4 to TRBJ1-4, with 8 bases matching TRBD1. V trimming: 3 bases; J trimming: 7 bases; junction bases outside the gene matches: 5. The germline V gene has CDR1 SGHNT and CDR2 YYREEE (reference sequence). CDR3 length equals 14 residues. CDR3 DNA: TGTGCCAGCAGCTCGCAGGGGGCTAGTGAAAAACTGTTTTTT. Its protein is CASSSQGASEKLFF.

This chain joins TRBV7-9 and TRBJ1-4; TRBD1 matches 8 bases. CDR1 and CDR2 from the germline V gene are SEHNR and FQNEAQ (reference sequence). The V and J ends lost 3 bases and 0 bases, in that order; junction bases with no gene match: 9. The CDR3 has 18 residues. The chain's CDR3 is CASSFQGARRTTNEKLFF. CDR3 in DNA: TGTGCCAGCAGCTTTCAGGGGGCTCGGCGAACAACTAATGAAAAACTGTTTTTT.

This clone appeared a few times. CDR3 residues: CASREQGQSYGYTF. In nucleotides, the CDR3 is TGTGCCAGCAGAGAACAGGGACAAAGCTATGGCTACACCTTC. V gene TRBV19 combines with J gene TRBJ1-2; D possibly corresponds to TRBD1 (6 bases). The ends were cut back, 9 bases at V and 4 bases at J, with 18 bases in the middle. CDR3 length: 14 amino acids. Germline CDR1 reads LNHDA; CDR2 reads SQIVND (reference sequence).

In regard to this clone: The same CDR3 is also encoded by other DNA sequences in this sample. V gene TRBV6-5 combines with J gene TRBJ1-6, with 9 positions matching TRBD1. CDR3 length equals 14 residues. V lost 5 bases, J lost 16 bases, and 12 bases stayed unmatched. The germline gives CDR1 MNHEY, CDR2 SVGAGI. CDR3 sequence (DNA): TGTGCCAGCAGTCTACGGGACAGGGAAAGTCCTCTCCACTTT. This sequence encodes CASSLRDRESPLHF.

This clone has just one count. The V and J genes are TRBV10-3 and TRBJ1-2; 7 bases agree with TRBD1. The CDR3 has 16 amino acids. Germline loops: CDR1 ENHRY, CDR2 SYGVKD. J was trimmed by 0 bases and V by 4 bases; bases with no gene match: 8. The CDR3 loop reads CAISGGRDSSNYGYTF. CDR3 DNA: TGTGCCATCAGTGGGGGGCGGGACAGCTCTAACTATGGCTACACCTTC.

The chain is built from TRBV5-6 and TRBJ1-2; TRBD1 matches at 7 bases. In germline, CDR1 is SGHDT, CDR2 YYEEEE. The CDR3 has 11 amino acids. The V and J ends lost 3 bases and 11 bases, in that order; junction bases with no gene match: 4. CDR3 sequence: CASSSDRSYTF. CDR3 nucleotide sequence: TGTGCCAGCAGCTCGGACAGGAGTTACACCTTC. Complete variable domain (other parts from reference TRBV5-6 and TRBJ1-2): DAGVTQSPTHLIKTRGQQVTLRCSPKSGHDTVSWYQQALGQGPQFIFQYYEEEERQRGNFPDRFSGHQFPNYSSELNVNALLLGDSALYLCASSSDRSYTFGSGTRLTVV.

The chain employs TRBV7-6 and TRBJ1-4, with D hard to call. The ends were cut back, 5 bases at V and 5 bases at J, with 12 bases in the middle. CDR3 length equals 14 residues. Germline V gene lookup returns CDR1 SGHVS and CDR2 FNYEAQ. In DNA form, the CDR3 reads TGTGCCAGCAGCCCGCTAGCGGAGAATGAAAAACTGTTTTTT. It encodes CASSPLAENEKLFF.

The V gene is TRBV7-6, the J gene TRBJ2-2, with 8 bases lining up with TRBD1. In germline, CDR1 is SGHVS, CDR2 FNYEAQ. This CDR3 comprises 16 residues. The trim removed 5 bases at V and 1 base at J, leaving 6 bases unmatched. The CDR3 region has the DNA TGTGCCAGCAGCCCCCGGACAGGGCTGAACACCGGGGAGCTGTTTTTT. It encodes CASSPRTGLNTGELFF.

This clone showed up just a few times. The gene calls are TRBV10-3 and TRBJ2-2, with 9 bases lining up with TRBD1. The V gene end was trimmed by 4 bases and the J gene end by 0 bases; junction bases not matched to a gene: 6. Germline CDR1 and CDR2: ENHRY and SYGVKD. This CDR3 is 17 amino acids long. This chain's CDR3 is CAISGGQGIANTGELFF. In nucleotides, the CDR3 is TGTGCCATCAGTGGAGGACAGGGGATTGCGAACACCGGGGAGCTGTTTTTT.

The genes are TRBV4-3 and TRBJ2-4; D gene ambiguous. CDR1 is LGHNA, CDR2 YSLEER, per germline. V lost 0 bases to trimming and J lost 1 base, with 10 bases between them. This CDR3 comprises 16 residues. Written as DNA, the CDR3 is TGCGCCAGCAGCCAAGACAGGCGTCCGGCCAAAAACATTCAGTACTTC. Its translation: CASSQDRRPAKNIQYF.

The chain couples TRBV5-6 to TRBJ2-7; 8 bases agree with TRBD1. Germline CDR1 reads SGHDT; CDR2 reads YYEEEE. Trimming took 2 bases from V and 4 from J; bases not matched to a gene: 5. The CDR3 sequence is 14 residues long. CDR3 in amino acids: CASSFTRGLYEQYF. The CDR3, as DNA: TGTGCCAGCAGCTTCACCAGGGGGCTATACGAGCAGTACTTC.

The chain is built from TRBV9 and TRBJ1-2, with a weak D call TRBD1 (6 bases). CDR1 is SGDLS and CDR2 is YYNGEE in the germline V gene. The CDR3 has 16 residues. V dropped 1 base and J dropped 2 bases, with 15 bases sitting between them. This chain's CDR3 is CASSVKGMDSNYGYTF. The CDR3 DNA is TGTGCCAGCAGCGTAAAAGGGATGGACAGCAACTATGGCTACACCTTC.

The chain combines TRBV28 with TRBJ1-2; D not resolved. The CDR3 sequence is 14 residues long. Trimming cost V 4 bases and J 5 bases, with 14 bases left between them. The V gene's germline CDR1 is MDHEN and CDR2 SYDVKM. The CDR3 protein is CASSSPGPGYGYTF. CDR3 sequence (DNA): TGTGCCAGCAGTTCCCCCGGACCGGGGTATGGCTACACCTTC.

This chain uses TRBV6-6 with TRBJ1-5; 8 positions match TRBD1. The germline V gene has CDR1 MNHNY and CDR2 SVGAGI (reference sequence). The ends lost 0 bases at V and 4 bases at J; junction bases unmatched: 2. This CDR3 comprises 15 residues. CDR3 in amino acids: CASSYSGQGNQPQHF. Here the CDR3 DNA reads TGTGCCAGCAGTTACTCTGGACAGGGAAATCAGCCCCAGCATTTT.

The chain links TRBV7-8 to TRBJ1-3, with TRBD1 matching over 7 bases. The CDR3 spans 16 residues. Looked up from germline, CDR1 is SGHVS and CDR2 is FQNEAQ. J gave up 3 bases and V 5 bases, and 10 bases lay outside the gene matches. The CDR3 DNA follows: TGTGCCAGCAGCCCAACTCGACAGGGACTTGGAAACACCATATATTTT. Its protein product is CASSPTRQGLGNTIYF.

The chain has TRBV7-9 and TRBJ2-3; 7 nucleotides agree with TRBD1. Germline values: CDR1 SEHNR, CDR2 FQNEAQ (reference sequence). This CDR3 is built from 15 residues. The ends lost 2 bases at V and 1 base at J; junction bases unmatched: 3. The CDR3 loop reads CASSLRGPGTDTQYF. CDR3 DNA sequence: TGTGCCAGCAGCTTAAGGGGGCCGGGCACAGATACGCAGTATTTT.

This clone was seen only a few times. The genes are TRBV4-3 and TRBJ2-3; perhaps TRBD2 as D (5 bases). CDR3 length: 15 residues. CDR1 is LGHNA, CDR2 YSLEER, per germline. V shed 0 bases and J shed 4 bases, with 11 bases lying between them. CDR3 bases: TGCGCCAGCAGCCAAGATTTACGGGGTTCAGATACGCAGTATTTT. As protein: CASSQDLRGSDTQYF.

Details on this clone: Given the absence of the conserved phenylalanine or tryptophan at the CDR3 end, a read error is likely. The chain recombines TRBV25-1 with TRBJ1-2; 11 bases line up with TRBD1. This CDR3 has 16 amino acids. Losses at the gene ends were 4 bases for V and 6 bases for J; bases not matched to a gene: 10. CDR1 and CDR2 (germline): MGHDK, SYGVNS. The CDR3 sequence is CASSVPGTGGFDGYTL. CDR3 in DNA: TGTGCCAGCAGTGTACCCGGGACAGGGGGTTTCGATGGCTACACCCTC.

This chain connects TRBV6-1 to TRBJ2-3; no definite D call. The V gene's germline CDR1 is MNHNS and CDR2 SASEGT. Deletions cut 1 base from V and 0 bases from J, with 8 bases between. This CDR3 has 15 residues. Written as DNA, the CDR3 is TGTGCCAGCAGTGAAGACGGAGATAGCACAGATACGCAGTATTTT. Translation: CASSEDGDSTDTQYF.

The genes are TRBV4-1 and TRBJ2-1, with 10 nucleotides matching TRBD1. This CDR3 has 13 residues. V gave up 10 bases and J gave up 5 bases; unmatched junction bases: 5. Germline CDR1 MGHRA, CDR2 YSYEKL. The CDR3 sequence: CATGTGVHNEQFF. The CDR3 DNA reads TGCGCCACCGGGACAGGGGTCCACAATGAGCAGTTCTTC.

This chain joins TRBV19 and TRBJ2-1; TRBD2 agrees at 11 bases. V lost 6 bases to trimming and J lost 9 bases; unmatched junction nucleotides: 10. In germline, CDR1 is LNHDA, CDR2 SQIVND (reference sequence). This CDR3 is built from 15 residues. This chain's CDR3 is CASSLIAGGRGEQFF. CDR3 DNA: TGTGCCAGTAGCCTTATAGCGGGGGGGCGGGGTGAGCAGTTCTTC.

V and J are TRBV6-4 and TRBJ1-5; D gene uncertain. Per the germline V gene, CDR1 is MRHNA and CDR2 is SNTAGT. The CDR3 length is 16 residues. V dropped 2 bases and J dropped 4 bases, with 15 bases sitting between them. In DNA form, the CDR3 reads TGTGCCAGCAGTGACGGGAGTTACCAGCTTAATCAGCCCCAGCATTTT. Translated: CASSDGSYQLNQPQHF.